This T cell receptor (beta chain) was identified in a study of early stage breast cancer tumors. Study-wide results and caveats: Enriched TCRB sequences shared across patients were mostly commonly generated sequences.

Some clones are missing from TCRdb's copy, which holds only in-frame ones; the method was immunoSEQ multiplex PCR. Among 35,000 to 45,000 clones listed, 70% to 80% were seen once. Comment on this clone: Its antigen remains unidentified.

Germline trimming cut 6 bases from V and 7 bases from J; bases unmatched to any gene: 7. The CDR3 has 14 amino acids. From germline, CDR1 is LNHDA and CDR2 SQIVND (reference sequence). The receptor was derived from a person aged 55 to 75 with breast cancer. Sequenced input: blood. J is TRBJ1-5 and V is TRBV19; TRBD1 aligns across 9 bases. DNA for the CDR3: TGTGCCAGTAGCCTGGGACAGGGTTGGCAGCCCCAGCATTTT. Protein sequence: CASSLGQGWQPQHF.